This passage covers 20 T cell receptor beta chains from one sample sequenced in a study of blood T cell repertoires in COVID-19. The data were produced by immunoSEQ multiplex PCR, yet TCRdb's version contains in-frame clones alone and is incomplete. The sample yields 88,000 or so clones, 85% seen once. Sequenced input: peripheral blood. The receptors were sampled from a man aged 60 to 75 with acute or convalescent COVID-19.

The chain carries TRBV5-1 and TRBJ1-4; 10 bases are a match to TRBD1. This CDR3 spans 14 amino acids. V dropped 6 bases and J dropped 5; count of bases not matched to a gene: 4. Germline loops: CDR1 SGHRS, CDR2 YFSETQ. The CDR3 coding sequence is TGCGCCAGCAATTGGGGACAGGGGAATGAAAAACTGTTTTTT. As protein: CASNWGQGNEKLFF.

The chain is built from TRBV7-2 and TRBJ2-7, with a tentative D call TRBD1 (6 bases). The germline V and J ends were trimmed by 0 bases and 4 bases, with 7 bases remaining between them. This CDR3 region has 13 residues. Germline V gene sequence: CDR1 SGHTA, CDR2 FQGNSA. CDR3 nucleotides: TGTGCCAGCAGCTTAGCGGACAGTTACGAGCAGTACTTC. Amino acids: CASSLADSYEQYF.

V gene TRBV3-1 (or the pseudogene TRBV3-2) combines with J gene TRBJ2-5, with D possibly matching TRBD1 (7 bases). The CDR3 is 16 residues long. Germline CDR1 is LGHDT and CDR2 is YNNKEL (reference sequence). The V end lost 0 bases, the J end lost 3 bases, and 14 bases lay between the germline ends. CDR3 bases: TGTGCCAGCAGCCAAGAGCGAGGAGGGGGCGAAGAGACCCAGTACTTC. Protein: CASSQERGGGEETQYF.

V gene TRBV27 combines with J gene TRBJ2-7; 9 bases are a match to TRBD1. There are 15 residues in the CDR3. From germline, CDR1 is MNHEY and CDR2 SMNVEV (reference sequence). J lost 3 bases, V lost 6 bases, and 9 bases had no gene match. The CDR3 region is CASRADRGVVYEQYF. The CDR3 DNA sequence: TGTGCCAGCAGGGCCGACAGGGGGGTTGTCTACGAGCAGTACTTC.

The J gene is TRBJ1-1, the V gene TRBV18, with 12 bases fitting TRBD1. After removal of 3 bases from V and 0 bases from J, the junction contained 2 bases not matched to a gene. The germline CDR1 and CDR2 sequences are KGHSH and LQKENI. This CDR3 is built from 16 residues. CDR3 nucleotides: TGTGCCAGCTCACCGGGACAGGGGGCCATGAACACTGAAGCTTTCTTT. Amino acid sequence: CASSPGQGAMNTEAFF.

This clone was seen a single time. This rearrangement joins TRBV4-1 to TRBJ2-7, with a weak D call TRBD1 (5 bases). Per the germline V gene, CDR1 is MGHRA and CDR2 is YSYEKL. The CDR3 runs to 14 residues. The germline V and J ends were trimmed by 4 bases and 1 base, with 11 bases remaining between them. The CDR3 sequence: CASSLREGSYEQYF. The CDR3 DNA is TGCGCCAGCAGCCTCAGGGAAGGTTCCTACGAGCAGTACTTC.

The chain carries TRBV5-1 and TRBJ1-1, with 10 bases matching TRBD1. The ends lost 0 bases at V and 5 bases at J; junction bases unmatched: 4. The CDR3 totals 15 residues. The germline gives CDR1 SGHRS, CDR2 YFSETQ. The CDR3 coding sequence is TGCGCCAGCAGCTTGGAGGGGACAGGGGTGACTGAAGCTTTCTTT. The encoded protein is CASSLEGTGVTEAFF. Drawing the rest from reference TRBV5-1 and TRBJ1-1, the complete variable domain is KAGVTQTPRYLIKTRGQQVTLSCSPISGHRSVSWYQQTPGQGLQFLFEYFSETQRNKGNFPGRFSGRQFSNSRSEMNVSTLELGDSALYLCASSLEGTGVTEAFFGQGTRLTVV.

This clone was picked up one time. The chain combines TRBV15 with TRBJ2-7; TRBD2 matches at 8 bases. This CDR3 spans 18 amino acids. Germline lookup yields CDR1 LNHNV and CDR2 YYDKDF (reference sequence). The ends lost 3 bases at V and 0 bases at J; junction bases unmatched: 13. CDR3 nucleotide sequence: TGTGCCACCAGCAGGTCCCAGACTAGCGCCTTAATCTCCTACGAGCAGTACTTC. It is translated as CATSRSQTSALISYEQYF.

The V gene is TRBV27, the J gene TRBJ2-3, with 7 bases aligning to TRBD1. This CDR3 spans 16 amino acids. V shed 3 bases, J shed 0 bases, and the junction held 6 bases outside the gene matches. CDR1 and CDR2 from the germline V gene are MNHEY and SMNVEV (reference sequence). The CDR3 sequence: CASSFLDRVSTDTQYF. Here the CDR3 DNA reads TGTGCCAGCAGTTTCCTCGACAGGGTTAGCACAGATACGCAGTATTTT.

J is TRBJ1-1 and V is TRBV7-9; D is uncertain. Trimming cost V 0 bases and J 10 bases, with 12 bases left between them. The CDR3 runs to 13 residues. Germline CDR1 and CDR2: SEHNR and FQNEAQ (reference sequence). CDR3 in DNA: TGTGCCAGCAGCTTAGCGGCATCATTGTTAGCTTTCTTT. Translated, it gives CASSLAASLLAFF.

This rearrangement joins TRBV3-1 (or the pseudogene TRBV3-2) to TRBJ2-7; maybe TRBD1 (5 bases). The CDR3 has 13 amino acids. CDR1 is LGHDT, CDR2 YNNKEL, per germline (reference sequence). V was trimmed by 2 bases and J by 6 bases, leaving 11 bases between them. The CDR3 DNA follows: TGTGCCAGCAGCCAAATTAGGCAGGGCGAGCAGTACTTC. It specifies CASSQIRQGEQYF.

This clone appeared a single time. The J gene is TRBJ1-5, the V gene TRBV7-3; D not resolved. The length of the CDR3 is 14 residues. CDR1 and CDR2 (germline): SGHTA, FQGTGA. The CDR3 region is CVTLKRNSNQPQHF. The DNA of the CDR3 is TGTGTCACCTTGAAGCGGAATAGCAATCAGCCCCAGCATTTT.

The chain is built from TRBV5-4 and TRBJ1-1; D possibly corresponds to TRBD1 (5 bases). V lost 3 bases and J lost 8, with 17 bases in between. CDR3 length: 14 amino acids. CDR1 SGHNT and CDR2 YYREEE come from the germline V gene (reference sequence). The DNA for the CDR3 is TGTGCCAGCAGCTGGGGGGGACCGAACAGAGAAGCTTTCTTT. This encodes CASSWGGPNREAFF.

The chain combines TRBV5-1 with TRBJ2-1; 9 positions match TRBD1. The CDR3 totals 19 residues. CDR1 is SGHRS and CDR2 is YFSETQ in the germline V gene. With 0 bases clipped from V and 5 bases from J, the junction kept 15 bases outside the gene matches. The CDR3 bases are TGCGCCAGCAGCTTGGTCGGGACAGGGTCTTCTGGTTCCCACAATGAGCAGTTCTTC. Protein product: CASSLVGTGSSGSHNEQFF.

The chain uses TRBV6-5 and TRBJ2-7, with D hard to call. The CDR3 runs to 13 residues. With 5 bases removed from V and 0 bases from J, the gap between germline ends came to 8 bases. The germline gives CDR1 MNHEY, CDR2 SVGAGI. Here the CDR3 DNA reads TGTGCCAGCAGTCGGTCCGCCTCCTACGAGCAGTACTTC. This codes for CASSRSASYEQYF.

The chain employs TRBV9 and TRBJ2-3; 10 bases map to TRBD2. Germline CDR1 reads SGDLS; CDR2 reads YYNGEE. J lost 4 bases, V lost 0 bases, and 5 bases had no gene match. The CDR3 is 16 amino acids. The CDR3 reads CASSVAASGSPDTQYF. The CDR3 bases are TGTGCCAGCAGCGTAGCGGCTAGCGGGAGCCCAGATACGCAGTATTTT.

The chain is built from TRBV15 and TRBJ1-2; D is uncertain. The CDR3 contains 13 residues. With 1 base removed from V and 5 bases from J, the gap between germline ends came to 8 bases. Germline CDR1 LNHNV, CDR2 YYDKDF (reference sequence). CDR3 nucleotide sequence: TGTGCCACCAGCAGAGGTTACGGGTATGGCTACACCTTC. This sequence encodes CATSRGYGYGYTF.

Concerning this clone: Other DNA sequences in the same sample also yield this CDR3. This sequence joins TRBV5-8 and TRBJ1-1, with TRBD1 matching over 8 bases. The CDR3 is made up of 14 amino acids. V was clipped by 2 bases and J by 5 bases; unmatched bases: 5. Germline CDR1 SGHTS, CDR2 YDEGEE. DNA of the CDR3: TGTGCCAGCAGCTTAGGACAGGGTCGTACTGAAGCTTTCTTT. Its protein product is CASSLGQGRTEAFF.

J is TRBJ1-3 and V is TRBV5-8; tentative D call: TRBD1 (6 bases). This CDR3 has 15 residues. Germline CDR1 is SGHTS and CDR2 is YDEGEE. Trimming cost V 4 bases and J 0 bases, with 11 bases left between them. This chain's CDR3 is CASSRGQSSGNTIYF. The CDR3 coding sequence is TGTGCCAGCAGCCGCGGACAGAGCTCTGGAAACACCATATATTTT.

The chain recombines TRBV19 with TRBJ2-7, with 7 bases that match TRBD2. J lost 0 bases, V lost 1 base, and 9 bases had no gene match. CDR3 length equals 17 residues. CDR1 and CDR2 (germline): LNHDA, SQIVND (reference sequence). The CDR3 DNA reads TGTGCCAGTAGTATAGGATTCTCCCTAGCGGCCTCCTACGAGCAGTACTTC. It yields the protein CASSIGFSLAASYEQYF.